These T cell receptor beta chains were read from a single sample in a study of blood T cell repertoires in COVID-19. TCRdb's copy holds only in-frame clones and misses some; the assay was immunoSEQ multiplex PCR. This table has hundreds of thousands of clones, more than 60% appearing once. Sequencing was performed on peripheral blood. The receptors shown here come from a woman aged 40 to 49 with active or convalescent COVID-19. CDR3s include the opening cysteine and the closing phenylalanine or tryptophan. Fields, in order: J gene, V gene, D gene, clone size, CDR3 DNA, CDR3 protein. D genes are given only for firm matches. Rows may omit the clone size; those that give it use once, few, many or a size class.

>TRBJ2-2|TRBV10-3|TRBD2|NA
TGTGCCATCACCCCTAATGTAGCGGGGGCCACCGGGGAGCTGTTTTTT
CAITPNVAGATGELFF
>TRBJ1-5|TRBV29-1|NA|few
TGCAGCGTTGTCCCCGGGGTGAATCAGCCCCAGCATTTT
CSVVPGVNQPQHF
>TRBJ1-1|TRBV15|NA|NA
TGTGCCACCAGCAATCAGGCTATGAACACTGAAGCTTTCTTT
CATSNQAMNTEAFF
>TRBJ2-3|TRBV24-1|NA|once
TGTGCCACCAGTGATTTTAGTCGGGGCACAGATACGCAGTATTTT
CATSDFSRGTDTQYF
>TRBJ1-6|TRBV9|TRBD1|NA
TGTGCCAGCAGCCGTGCCCAGGGGGGCGTGAGCTCCTATAATTCACCCCTCCACTTT
CASSRAQGGVSSYNSPLHF
>TRBJ2-2|TRBV9|NA|NA
TGTGCCAGCAGCGGGACATTCACCGGGGAGCTGTTTTTT
CASSGTFTGELFF
>TRBJ1-2|TRBV6-1|NA|NA
TGTGCCAGCAGTGACAGCCGACAGGCTAACTATGGCTACACCTTC
CASSDSRQANYGYTF
>TRBJ2-1|TRBV5-1|TRBD2|once
TGCGCCAGCAGCCCCCGGACTAGCGGGGGGTTTATCAATGAGCAGTTCTTC
CASSPRTSGGFINEQFF
>TRBJ2-5|TRBV9|NA|NA
TGTGCCAGCAGCGCCCCCGAGGGAAGGGCCCAGTACTTC
CASSAPEGRAQYF
>TRBJ1-6|TRBV19|TRBD1|NA
TGTGCCAGTAGCGCAACAGGGGACGAGGCACCCCTCCACTTT
CASSATGDEAPLHF
>TRBJ1-1|TRBV7-9|NA|NA
TGTGCCAGCAGCTTAGCGGCAGAAAACACTGAAGCTTTCTTT
CASSLAAENTEAFF
>TRBJ1-2|TRBV5-4|NA|once
TGTGCCAGCAGCTTGGGCCCGGTGACTAACTATGGCTACACCTTC
CASSLGPVTNYGYTF
>TRBJ1-5|TRBV24-1|TRBD1|NA
TGTGCCACCAGTGAATCCAGGGGGCGAGGGGTACAGCCCCAGCATTTT
CATSESRGRGVQPQHF
>TRBJ1-1|TRBV5-6|NA|NA
TGTGCCAGCAGCTTAATTCAGGGTTACACTGAAGCTTTCTTT
CASSLIQGYTEAFF